Listed below are T cell receptor beta chains from one sample, sequenced in a study of response to subunit inactivated influenza vaccine. One entry per CDR3 protein, called by TCRdb with MiXCR from the RT-PCR reads. Of some 480,000 distinct CDR3 sequences in the sample, approximately 10% are singletons; the top ten hold about an eighth. Sequences were derived from PBMCs from blood, sampled roughly 45 days after vaccination. The receptor set was obtained from a man aged 45-65 years who received an inactivated influenza vaccine. Each CDR3 is given with its conserved first and last residue. The D gene is left open where the match is weak. Size is stated for part of the rows, as once, few or many counts, or as a class when the clone is expanded.

D gene	CDR3 length	J gene	clone size	V gene	CDR3 protein	CDR3 DNA
.	14	TRBJ2-4	many	TRBV12-3/TRBV12-4	CASSLVIAKNIQYF	TGTGCCAGCAGTTTAGTAATAGCCAAAAACATTCAGTACTTC
TRBD2	16	TRBJ2-1	few	TRBV7-2	CASSPRGSGGYNEQFF	TGTGCCAGCAGCCCCCGGGGTAGCGGGGGATACAATGAGCAGTTCTTC
.	15	TRBJ2-2	many	TRBV9	CASSVVGTATGELFF	TGTGCCAGCAGCGTAGTGGGGACGGCGACCGGGGAGCTGTTTTTT
.	13	TRBJ1-6	few	TRBV12-3/TRBV12-4	CASSLKGDSPLHF	TGTGCCAGCAGTTTAAAGGGGGATTCACCCCTCCACTTT
TRBD2	16	TRBJ2-7	many	TRBV4-2	CASSQELGAGDYEQYF	TGTGCCAGCAGCCAAGAACTAGGAGCGGGAGACTACGAGCAGTACTTC
TRBD2	14	TRBJ2-1	few	TRBV2	CASRGTSGRGEQFF	TGTGCCAGCAGGGGGACTAGCGGGAGGGGTGAGCAGTTCTTC
TRBD1	16	TRBJ1-6	.	TRBV20-1	CSARGPGGNSHSPLHF	TGCAGTGCTAGAGGCCCAGGGGGAAACTCTCATTCACCCCTCCACTTT
TRBD2	14	TRBJ2-7	.	TRBV10-3	CAISAIAGTYEQYF	TGTGCCATCAGTGCAATAGCGGGGACCTACGAGCAGTACTTC
TRBD1	17	TRBJ2-7	.	TRBV4-2	CASSPGVGGQGIYEQYF	TGTGCCAGCAGCCCAGGGGTTGGCGGACAGGGAATCTACGAGCAGTACTTC
.	14	TRBJ2-5	many	TRBV6-1	CASRLLVTEETQYF	TGTGCCAGCAGGCTACTGGTCACAGAAGAGACCCAGTACTTC
.	17	TRBJ2-1	many	TRBV10-1	CASSLGVGMGSYNEQFF	TGCGCCAGCAGTCTAGGAGTGGGAATGGGCTCCTACAATGAGCAGTTCTTC